A single sample is the source of the 13 T cell receptor beta chains below, sequenced in a study of cytomegalovirus exposure and HLA in healthy donors. The PCR contained 60 Vbeta and 13 Jbeta primers. Sequencing was performed with immunoSEQ multiplex PCR; in TCRdb, only in-frame clones are kept and a portion is missing. The sample carries roughly 130,000 clones, over 80% recorded once. Sequenced material: PBMCs. All receptors come from a man aged 25 to 40 in good health and CMV-seronegative.

The rearrangement links TRBV27 to TRBJ2-2, with D maybe TRBD2 (7 bases). This CDR3 comprises 17 residues. Trimming took 7 bases from V and 2 from J, leaving 20 bases between them. The germline V gene has CDR1 MNHEY and CDR2 SMNVEV (reference sequence). CDR3 in amino acids: CASTLGGHRLNTGELFF. For the CDR3, the DNA is TGTGCCAGCACCCTCGGGGGGCACCGCCTCAACACCGGGGAGCTGTTTTTT.

The V gene is TRBV5-1, the J gene TRBJ1-1; D is unclear. The CDR3 has 15 amino acids. Trimming pared 2 bases from V and 0 bases from J, leaving 11 bases between. Germline loops: CDR1 SGHRS, CDR2 YFSETQ. The CDR3 is CASSFDGALNTEAFF. The CDR3 DNA reads TGCGCCAGCAGCTTCGATGGAGCCCTGAACACTGAAGCTTTCTTT. The whole variable domain, filled in from reference TRBV5-1 and TRBJ1-1, reads KAGVTQTPRYLIKTRGQQVTLSCSPISGHRSVSWYQQTPGQGLQFLFEYFSETQRNKGNFPGRFSGRQFSNSRSEMNVSTLELGDSALYLCASSFDGALNTEAFFGQGTRLTVV.

The rearrangement links TRBV5-1 to TRBJ1-1; D is unresolved. The CDR3 loop spans 16 amino acids. V was clipped by 3 bases and J by 0 bases, with 15 bases between them. Germline CDR1 is SGHRS and CDR2 is YFSETQ. CDR3 region: CASSSLGGSMNTEAFF. CDR3 in DNA: TGCGCCAGCAGCTCCCTAGGTGGCTCTATGAACACTGAAGCTTTCTTT.

The V gene is TRBV18, the J gene TRBJ2-7; 7 bases map to TRBD1. The CDR3 has 12 amino acids. The trim removed 6 bases at V and 3 bases at J, leaving 2 bases unmatched. Germline assignment: CDR1 KGHSH and CDR2 LQKENI. CDR3 sequence (DNA): TGTGCCAGCTCGAGGGACAGCTACGAGCAGTACTTC. Translated: CASSRDSYEQYF.

Worth noting for this clone: Germline and junction disagree at one end, which may indicate a read error. The chain recombines TRBV19 with TRBJ1-1; possibly TRBD1 for D (5 bases). Germline V CDR1 and CDR2: LNHDA, SQIVND (reference sequence). The CDR3 has 16 amino acids. The CDR3 bases are TGTGCCAGTAGTATTGGAGGGGCTTACCTGAAGACTGAAGCTTTCTTT. Its translation: CASSIGGAYLKTEAFF.

The sample holds one count of this clone. The chain joins TRBV5-1 to TRBJ1-2; the match to TRBD1 covers 8 bases. Per the germline V gene, CDR1 is SGHRS and CDR2 is YFSETQ. V lost 4 bases and J lost 2; bases outside the gene matches: 4. The CDR3 is 14 amino acids. CDR3 sequence (DNA): TGCGCCAGCAGCATTGGGACAGGCAACTATGGCTACACCTTC. Translating it yields CASSIGTGNYGYTF. The complete variable domain, with remaining parts taken from reference TRBV5-1 and TRBJ1-2, reads KAGVTQTPRYLIKTRGQQVTLSCSPISGHRSVSWYQQTPGQGLQFLFEYFSETQRNKGNFPGRFSGRQFSNSRSEMNVSTLELGDSALYLCASSIGTGNYGYTFGSGTRLTVV.

This CDR3 reads CASSVLGEGYEQYF. As DNA, the CDR3 is TGTGCCAGCAGCGTTCTGGGAGAGGGCTACGAGCAGTACTTC. The chain joins TRBV11-2 to TRBJ2-7; D may be TRBD2 (5 bases). This CDR3 spans 14 amino acids. The V gene's germline CDR1 is SGHAT and CDR2 FQNNGV. The germline V and J ends were trimmed by 5 bases and 3 bases, with 14 bases remaining between them.

The V call is TRBV6-5, the J call TRBJ2-7, with 8 bases that match TRBD1. Germline V gene data show CDR1 as MNHEY and CDR2 as SVGAGI. Losses at the gene ends were 6 bases for V and 4 bases for J; bases not matched to a gene: 8. CDR3 length: 14 residues. The CDR3 nucleotides read TGTGCCAGCAGCGACGGGACAGGCCTTTACGAGCAGTACTTC. Translated, it gives CASSDGTGLYEQYF.

The chain is built from TRBV13 and TRBJ1-4; perhaps TRBD1 as D (5 bases). The CDR3 loop spans 14 amino acids. The V and J ends lost 2 bases and 8 bases respectively, with 12 bases between them. CDR1 and CDR2 from the germline V gene are PRHDT and FYEKMQ (reference sequence). The CDR3 loop reads CASSLTGGEEKLFF. For the CDR3, the DNA is TGTGCCAGCAGCTTAACGGGGGGGGAGGAAAAACTGTTTTTT.

This chain joins TRBV19 and TRBJ1-1; 12 bases fit TRBD1. The CDR3 consists of 13 residues. Germline V gene lookup returns CDR1 LNHDA and CDR2 SQIVND (reference sequence). V lost 10 bases, J lost 9 bases, and 9 bases stayed unmatched. This chain's CDR3 is CATGTGGGTQAFF. CDR3 bases: TGTGCCACCGGGACAGGGGGCGGGACTCAAGCTTTCTTT.

V is TRBV5-6 and J is TRBJ1-1; the D gene is possibly TRBD1 (6 bases). Looked up from germline, CDR1 is SGHDT and CDR2 is YYEEEE. This CDR3 is 16 amino acids long. V lost 1 base and J lost 5, with 18 bases in between. The DNA of the CDR3 is TGTGCCAGCAGCTTGAAAACAGGGTGGGAAGGAACTGAAGCTTTCTTT. Its protein product is CASSLKTGWEGTEAFF. Drawing the rest from reference TRBV5-6 and TRBJ1-1, the complete variable domain is DAGVTQSPTHLIKTRGQQVTLRCSPKSGHDTVSWYQQALGQGPQFIFQYYEEEERQRGNFPDRFSGHQFPNYSSELNVNALLLGDSALYLCASSLKTGWEGTEAFFGQGTRLTVV.

The chain has TRBV7-9 and TRBJ1-2; D possibly corresponds to TRBD1 (6 bases). Germline V lookup: CDR1 SEHNR, CDR2 FQNEAQ (reference sequence). This CDR3 contains 15 residues. The V and J ends lost 1 base and 6 bases respectively, with 15 bases between them. The CDR3 loop reads CASSLGGGRVDGYTF. The CDR3 DNA reads as TGTGCCAGCAGCTTAGGGGGGGGCCGGGTCGATGGCTACACCTTC.

The V and J genes are TRBV19 and TRBJ2-2; TRBD1 might be the D (6 bases). Germline loops: CDR1 LNHDA, CDR2 SQIVND (reference sequence). The CDR3 totals 17 residues. Trimming removed 1 base at V and 5 bases at J, with 17 bases between. The CDR3 nucleotides read TGTGCCAGTAGTATAGTTCGTGGCAGGGGAGAGACCGGGGAGCTGTTTTTT. Protein sequence: CASSIVRGRGETGELFF.